The sequence of this T cell receptor beta chain was determined in a study of blood T cell repertoires in COVID-19. Original data processing: Nucleated cell counts were estimated from reference gene primer amplification. Only in-frame clones appear in the TCRdb table, and some are missing; sequencing was by immunoSEQ multiplex PCR. Clone size and V and J calls were adopted from that table, with D and trimming inferred from the DNA. In the table there are about 400,000 clones, roughly 85% of which are singletons. Looked up from germline, CDR1 is LNHDA and CDR2 is SQIVND (reference sequence). CDR3 length equals 15 residues. Trimming at V came to 8 bases and at J to 5 bases, leaving 14 bases not matched to a gene.

Sequences were obtained from peripheral blood. The gene calls are TRBV19 and TRBJ1-1, with 7 bases identical to TRBD1. The clonotype comes from a woman younger than 45 with active or convalescent COVID-19. CDR3 coding DNA: TGTGCCAGTTTACCAGACAGGGTGGGGTGGACTGAAGCTTTCTTT. Translating it yields CASLPDRVGWTEAFF.